The 11 T cell receptor beta chains below come from one sample, sequenced in a study of T-cell reconstitution after alpha-beta-depleted transplantation in children. The TCRbeta library incorporated unique molecular identifiers. TCRdb redid the calling of the PCR reads with MiXCR, one entry per CDR3 protein. The repertoire consists of 500,000 to 750,000 distinct CDR3 sequences, with 25% to 30% occurring once and the leading ten covering about a third. Sequenced here: PBMCs, sampled before TCRalphabeta/CD19-depleted stem cell transplant. The origin of the receptors is a boy under three years old with Wiskott-Aldrich syndrome, due to receive a stem cell transplant.

The chain links TRBV27 to TRBJ2-7, with 11 nucleotides matching TRBD1. The CDR3 covers 15 residues. Trimming cost V 5 bases and J 7 bases; bases outside gene matches: 10. Germline V CDR1 and CDR2: MNHEY, SMNVEV (reference sequence). CDR3 in amino acids: CASSERDRGAGEQYF. DNA for the CDR3: TGTGCCAGCAGTGAGAGGGACAGGGGGGCGGGGGAGCAGTACTTC.

V gene TRBV12-3 or TRBV12-4 combines with J gene TRBJ2-1, with 7 bases identical to TRBD2. Trimming took 1 base from V and 9 from J; bases not matched to a gene: 15. The CDR3 runs 17 residues. For the CDR3, the DNA is TGTGCCAGCAGTTTAGTCGTATTAGTGGGAGGGCCGCGTGAGCAGTTCTTC. It is translated as CASSLVVLVGGPREQFF.

The chain has TRBV1 and TRBJ2-1. TRBV1 is flagged as a pseudogene. This CDR3 comprises 17 residues. The DNA of the CDR3 is TGCACCAGCAGCCAAGATCCAGTCTGGAGCTCCTACAATGAGCAGTTCTTC. The encoded protein is CTSSQDPVWSSYNEQFF.

This sequence joins TRBV6-5 and TRBJ1-1, with D tentatively TRBD1 (5 bases). The germline V and J ends were trimmed by 2 bases and 1 base, with 11 bases remaining between them. The CDR3 is 15 amino acids. Germline V gene data show CDR1 as MNHEY and CDR2 as SVGAGI. The CDR3 loop reads CASSYRGPANTEAFF. CDR3 nucleotides: TGTGCCAGCAGTTACCGGGGACCGGCGAACACTGAAGCTTTCTTT.

The J gene is TRBJ2-1, the V gene TRBV6-1; TRBD2 aligns across 7 bases. Losses at the gene ends were 4 bases for V and 0 bases for J; bases not matched to a gene: 3. The CDR3 has 15 residues. Germline V gene sequence: CDR1 MNHNS, CDR2 SASEGT. In DNA form, the CDR3 reads TGTGCCAGCAGTGCTAGCGGCCCCTCCTACAATGAGCAGTTCTTC. Amino acids: CASSASGPSYNEQFF.

The CDR3 DNA is TGTGCCAGCAGCCCACGGACCCAGGACTGGGGCAGCTCCTACAATGAGCAGTTCTTC. Protein sequence: CASSPRTQDWGSSYNEQFF. The chain has TRBV7-7 and TRBJ2-1, with D perhaps assigned TRBD1 or TRBD2 (5 bases each). Germline-derived CDR1 and CDR2 are SSHAT and FNYEAQ (reference sequence). The CDR3 length is 19 residues. Trimming removed 5 bases at V and 0 bases at J, with 23 bases between. Drawing the rest from reference TRBV7-7 and TRBJ2-1, the complete variable domain is GAGVSQSPRYKVTKRGQDVTLRCDPISSHATLYWYQQALGQGPEFLTYFNYEAQPDKSGLPSDRFSAERPEGSISTLTIQRTEQRDSAMYRCASSPRTQDWGSSYNEQFFGPGTRLTVL.

This clonotype was recorded a few times. This chain joins TRBV20-1 and TRBJ2-1; TRBD2 agrees at 9 bases. Germline V gives CDR1 DFQATT, CDR2 SNEGSKA (reference sequence). V lost 0 bases and J lost 6; bases outside the gene matches: 9. The CDR3 is made up of 16 amino acids. DNA for the CDR3: TGCAGTGCTAGAGATTTAGCGGGAGAGGTCGTCAATGAGCAGTTCTTC. It translates to CSARDLAGEVVNEQFF.

The chain carries TRBV5-8 and TRBJ2-5, with D perhaps matching TRBD2 (6 bases). CDR3 length: 15 amino acids. V was pared by 5 bases and J by 2 bases, with 16 bases between. The germline V gene has CDR1 SGHTS and CDR2 YDEGEE. The CDR3: CASSSGAPKQETQYF. DNA of the CDR3: TGTGCCAGCAGTTCGGGAGCCCCTAAACAAGAGACCCAGTACTTC.

The rearrangement joins TRBV24-1 to TRBJ2-5, with D hard to call. Germline V lookup: CDR1 KGHDR, CDR2 SFDVKD. V was cut by 4 bases and J by 4 bases, with 12 bases left in between. The CDR3 is made up of 14 amino acids. The CDR3 bases are TGTGCCACCAGTGAGGCCAGCCACGGAGAGACCCAGTACTTC. It codes for CATSEASHGETQYF.

The genes are TRBV4-1 and TRBJ2-1; 10 bases match TRBD2. The CDR3 length is 18 residues. Germline V gene data show CDR1 as MGHRA and CDR2 as YSYEKL. Losses at the gene ends were 1 base for V and 0 bases for J; bases not matched to a gene: 6. The CDR3 here is CASSQGWLAGVSYNEQFF. Written as DNA, the CDR3 is TGCGCCAGCAGCCAAGGGTGGCTAGCGGGAGTCTCCTACAATGAGCAGTTCTTC.

The V gene is TRBV3-1, the J gene TRBJ2-5; 9 bases are shared with TRBD1. This CDR3 comprises 15 residues. Germline CDR1 and CDR2: LGHDT and YNNKEL (reference sequence). V lost 4 bases and J lost 4; bases outside the gene matches: 7. This chain's CDR3 is CASSRRQGEGETQYF. The DNA for the CDR3 is TGTGCCAGCAGCCGGAGACAGGGGGAAGGAGAGACCCAGTACTTC.